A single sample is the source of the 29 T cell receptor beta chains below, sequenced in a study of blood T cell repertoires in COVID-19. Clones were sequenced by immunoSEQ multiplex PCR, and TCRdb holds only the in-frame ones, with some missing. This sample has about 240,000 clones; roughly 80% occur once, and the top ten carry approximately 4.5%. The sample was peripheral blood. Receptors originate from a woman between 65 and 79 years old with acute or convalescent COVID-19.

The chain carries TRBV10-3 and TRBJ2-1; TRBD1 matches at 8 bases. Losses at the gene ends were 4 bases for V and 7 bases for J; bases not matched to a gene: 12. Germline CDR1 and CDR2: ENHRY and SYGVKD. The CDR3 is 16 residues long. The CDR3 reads CAISASGTGGGNEQFF. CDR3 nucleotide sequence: TGTGCCATCAGTGCTTCCGGGACAGGAGGGGGGAATGAGCAGTTCTTC.

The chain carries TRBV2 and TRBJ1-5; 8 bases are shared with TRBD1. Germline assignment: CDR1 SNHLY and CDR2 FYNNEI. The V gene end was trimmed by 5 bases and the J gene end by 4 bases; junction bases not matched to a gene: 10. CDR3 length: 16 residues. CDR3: CASSKDRGAFNQPQHF. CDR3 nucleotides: TGTGCCAGCAGTAAAGACAGGGGAGCGTTTAATCAGCCCCAGCATTTT.

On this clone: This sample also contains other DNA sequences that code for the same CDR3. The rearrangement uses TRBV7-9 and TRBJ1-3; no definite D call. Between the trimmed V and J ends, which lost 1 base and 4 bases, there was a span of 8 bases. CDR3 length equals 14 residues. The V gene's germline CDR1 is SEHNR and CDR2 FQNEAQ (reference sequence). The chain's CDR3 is CASSLGGQGNTIYF. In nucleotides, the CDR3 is TGTGCCAGCAGCTTAGGAGGGCAAGGAAACACCATATATTTT.

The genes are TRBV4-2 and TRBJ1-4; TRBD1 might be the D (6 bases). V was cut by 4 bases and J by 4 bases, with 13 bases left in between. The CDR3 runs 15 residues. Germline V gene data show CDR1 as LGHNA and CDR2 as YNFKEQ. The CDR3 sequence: CASSRPDSYNEKLFF. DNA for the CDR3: TGTGCCAGCAGCCGTCCGGACAGCTATAATGAAAAACTGTTTTTT.

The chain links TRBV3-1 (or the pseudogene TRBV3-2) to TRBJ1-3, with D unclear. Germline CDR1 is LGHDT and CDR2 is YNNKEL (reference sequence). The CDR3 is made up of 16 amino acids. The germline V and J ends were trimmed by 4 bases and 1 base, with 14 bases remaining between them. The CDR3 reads CASSPGLTSSGNTIYF. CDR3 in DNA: TGTGCCAGCAGCCCCGGACTGACCTCTTCTGGAAACACCATATATTTT.

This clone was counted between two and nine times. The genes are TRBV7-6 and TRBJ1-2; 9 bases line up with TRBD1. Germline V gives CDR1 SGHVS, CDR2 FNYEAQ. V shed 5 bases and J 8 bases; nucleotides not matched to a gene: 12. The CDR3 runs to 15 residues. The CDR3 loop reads CASSAGTGRDGGYTF. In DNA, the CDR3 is TGTGCCAGCAGCGCCGGGACAGGGAGGGACGGAGGCTACACCTTC.

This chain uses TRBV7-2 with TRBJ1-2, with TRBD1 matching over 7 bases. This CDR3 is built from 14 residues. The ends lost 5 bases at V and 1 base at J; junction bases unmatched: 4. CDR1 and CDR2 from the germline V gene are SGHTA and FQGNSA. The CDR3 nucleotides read TGTGCCAGCAGCCCGGGACAGATTAACTATGGCTACACCTTC. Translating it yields CASSPGQINYGYTF.

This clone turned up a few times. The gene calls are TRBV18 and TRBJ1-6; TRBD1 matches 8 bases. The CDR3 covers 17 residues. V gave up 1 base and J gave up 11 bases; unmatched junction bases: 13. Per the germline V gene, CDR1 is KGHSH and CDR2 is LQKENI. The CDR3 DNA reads TGTGCCAGCTCACCACGGACAGGGCAAGATTTCCGTGCACCCCTCCACTTT. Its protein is CASSPRTGQDFRAPLHF.

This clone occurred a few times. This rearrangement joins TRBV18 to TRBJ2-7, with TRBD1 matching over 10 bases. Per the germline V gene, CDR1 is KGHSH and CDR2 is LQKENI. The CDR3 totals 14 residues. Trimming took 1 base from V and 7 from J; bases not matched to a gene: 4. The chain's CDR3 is CASSPRDRGLEQYF. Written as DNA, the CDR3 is TGTGCCAGCTCACCACGGGACAGGGGTCTGGAGCAGTACTTC.

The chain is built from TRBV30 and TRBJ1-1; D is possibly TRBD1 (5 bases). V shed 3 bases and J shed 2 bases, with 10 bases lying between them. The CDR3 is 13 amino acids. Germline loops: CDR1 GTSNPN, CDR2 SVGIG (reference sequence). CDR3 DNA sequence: TGTGCCTGGAGAAGACAGATAAACACTGAAGCTTTCTTT. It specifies CAWRRQINTEAFF. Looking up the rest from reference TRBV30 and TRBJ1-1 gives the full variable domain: SQTIHQWPATLVQPVGSPLSLECTVEGTSNPNLYWYRQAAGRGLQLLFYSVGIGQISSEVPQNLSASRPQDRQFILSSKKLLLSDSGFYLCAWRRQINTEAFFGQGTRLTVV.

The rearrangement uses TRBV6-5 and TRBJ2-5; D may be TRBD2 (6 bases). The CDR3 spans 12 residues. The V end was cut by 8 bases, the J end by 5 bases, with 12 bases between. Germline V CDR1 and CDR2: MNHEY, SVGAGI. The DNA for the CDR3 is TGTGCCAGCGGTCCGGGGGTCGAGACCCAGTACTTC. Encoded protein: CASGPGVETQYF.

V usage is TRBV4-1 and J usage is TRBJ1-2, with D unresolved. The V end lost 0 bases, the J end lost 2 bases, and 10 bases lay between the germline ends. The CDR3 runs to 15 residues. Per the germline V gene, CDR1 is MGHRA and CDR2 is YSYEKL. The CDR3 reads CASSQERSLNYGYTF. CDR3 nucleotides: TGCGCCAGCAGCCAAGAGAGGAGCTTAAACTATGGCTACACCTTC.

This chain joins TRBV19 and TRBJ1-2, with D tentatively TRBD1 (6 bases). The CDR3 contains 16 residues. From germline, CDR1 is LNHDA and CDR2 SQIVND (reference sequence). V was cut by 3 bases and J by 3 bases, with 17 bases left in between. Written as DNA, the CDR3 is TGTGCCAGTAGTATGACCTCCCGGACAGTAGACTATGGCTACACCTTC. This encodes CASSMTSRTVDYGYTF.

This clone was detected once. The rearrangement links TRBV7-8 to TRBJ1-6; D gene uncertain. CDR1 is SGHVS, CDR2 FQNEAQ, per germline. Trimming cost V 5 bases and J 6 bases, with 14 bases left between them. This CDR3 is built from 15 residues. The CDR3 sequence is CASSPREGSNSPLHF. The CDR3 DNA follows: TGTGCCAGCAGCCCTCGGGAGGGCTCTAATTCACCCCTCCACTTT.

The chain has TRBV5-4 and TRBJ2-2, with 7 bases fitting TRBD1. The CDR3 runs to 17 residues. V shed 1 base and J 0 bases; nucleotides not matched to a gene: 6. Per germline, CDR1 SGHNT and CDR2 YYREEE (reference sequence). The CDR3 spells CASSLSLGTANTGELFF. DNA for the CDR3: TGTGCCAGCAGCTTGTCACTTGGGACAGCGAACACCGGGGAGCTGTTTTTT.

This CDR3 is CASSAYSSNQPQHF. CDR3 sequence (DNA): TGTGCCAGTAGTGCTTACAGTAGCAATCAGCCCCAGCATTTT. This chain connects TRBV19 to TRBJ1-5; D is undetermined. Germline CDR1 and CDR2: LNHDA and SQIVND (reference sequence). CDR3 size: 14 residues. Trimming removed 5 bases from V and 0 bases from J, with 8 bases in between.

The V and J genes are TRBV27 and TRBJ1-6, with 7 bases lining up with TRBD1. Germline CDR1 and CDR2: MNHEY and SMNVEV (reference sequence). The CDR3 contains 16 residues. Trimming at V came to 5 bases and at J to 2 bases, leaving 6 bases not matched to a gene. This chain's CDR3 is CASSPGQGAYNSPLHF. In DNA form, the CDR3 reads TGTGCCAGCAGTCCGGGGCAGGGGGCCTATAATTCACCCCTCCACTTT.

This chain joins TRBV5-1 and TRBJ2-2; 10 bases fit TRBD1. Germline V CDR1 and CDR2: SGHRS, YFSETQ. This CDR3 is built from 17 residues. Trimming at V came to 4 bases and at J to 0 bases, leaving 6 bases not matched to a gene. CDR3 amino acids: CASSPRQGASNTGELFF. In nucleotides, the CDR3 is TGCGCCAGCAGCCCCCGACAGGGGGCATCGAACACCGGGGAGCTGTTTTTT.

The CDR3 spells CASSQSNRSYEDTEAFF. The CDR3 bases are TGCGCCAGCAGTCAATCAAACAGGTCCTATGAGGACACTGAAGCTTTCTTT. V gene TRBV23-1 combines with J gene TRBJ1-1, with a weak D call TRBD1 (5 bases). TRBV23-1 has ORF status, its function being uncertain. CDR3 size: 17 residues. Trimming took 0 bases from V and 3 from J, leaving 17 bases between them.

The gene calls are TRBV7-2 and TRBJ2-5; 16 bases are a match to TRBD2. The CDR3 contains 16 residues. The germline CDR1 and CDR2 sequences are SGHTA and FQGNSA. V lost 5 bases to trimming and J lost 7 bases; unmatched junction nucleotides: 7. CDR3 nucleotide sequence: TGTGCCAGCAGCGCGGGACTAGCGGGGGGGCTGGGGACCCAGTACTTC. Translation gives CASSAGLAGGLGTQYF. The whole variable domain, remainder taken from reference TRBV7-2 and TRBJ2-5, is GAGVSQSPSNKVTEKGKDVELRCDPISGHTALYWYRQSLGQGLEFLIYFQGNSAPDKSGLPSDRFSAERTGGSVSTLTIQRTQQEDSAVYLCASSAGLAGGLGTQYFGPGTRLLVL.

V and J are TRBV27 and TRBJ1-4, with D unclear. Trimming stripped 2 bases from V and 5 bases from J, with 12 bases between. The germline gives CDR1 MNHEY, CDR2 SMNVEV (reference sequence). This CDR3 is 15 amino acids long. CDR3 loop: CASSLTKGGNEKLFF. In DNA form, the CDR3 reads TGTGCCAGCAGTTTAACGAAGGGAGGCAATGAAAAACTGTTTTTT.

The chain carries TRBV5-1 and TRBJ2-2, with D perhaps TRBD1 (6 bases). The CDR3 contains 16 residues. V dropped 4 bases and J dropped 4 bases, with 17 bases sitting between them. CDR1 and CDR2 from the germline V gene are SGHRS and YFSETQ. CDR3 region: CASSPFRGRGTGELFF. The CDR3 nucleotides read TGCGCCAGCAGCCCTTTTAGGGGGAGAGGCACCGGGGAGCTGTTTTTT.

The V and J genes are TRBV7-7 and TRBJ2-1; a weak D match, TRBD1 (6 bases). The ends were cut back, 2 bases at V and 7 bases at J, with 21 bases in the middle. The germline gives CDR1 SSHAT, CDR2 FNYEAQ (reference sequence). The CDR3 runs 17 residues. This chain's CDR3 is CASSLSLGRGEENEQFF. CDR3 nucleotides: TGTGCCAGCAGCTTATCATTGGGCAGGGGTGAGGAGAATGAGCAGTTCTTC.

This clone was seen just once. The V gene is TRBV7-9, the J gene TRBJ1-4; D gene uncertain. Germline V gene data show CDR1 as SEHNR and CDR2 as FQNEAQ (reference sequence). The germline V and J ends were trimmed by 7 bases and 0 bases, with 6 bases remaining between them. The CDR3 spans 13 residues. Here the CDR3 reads CASTEPTNEKLFF. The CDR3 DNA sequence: TGTGCCAGCACGGAGCCAACTAATGAAAAACTGTTTTTT.

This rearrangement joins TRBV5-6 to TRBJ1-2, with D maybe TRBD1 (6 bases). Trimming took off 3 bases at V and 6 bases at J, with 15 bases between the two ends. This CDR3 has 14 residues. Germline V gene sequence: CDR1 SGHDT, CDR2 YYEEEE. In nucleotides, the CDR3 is TGTGCCAGCAGCTCCGGGACAAGTGTCGATGGCTACACCTTC. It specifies CASSSGTSVDGYTF.

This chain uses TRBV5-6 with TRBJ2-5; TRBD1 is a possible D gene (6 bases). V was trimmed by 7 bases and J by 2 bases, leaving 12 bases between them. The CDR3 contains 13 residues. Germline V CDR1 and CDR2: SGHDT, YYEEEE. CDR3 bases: TGTGCCAGCTATAGGGGGAGACAAGAGACCCAGTACTTC. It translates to CASYRGRQETQYF.

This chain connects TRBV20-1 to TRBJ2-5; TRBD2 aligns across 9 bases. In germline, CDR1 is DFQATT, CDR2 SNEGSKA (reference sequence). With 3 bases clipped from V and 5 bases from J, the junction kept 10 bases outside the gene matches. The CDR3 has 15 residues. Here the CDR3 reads CSASGGGARWETQYF. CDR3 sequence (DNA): TGCAGTGCTAGTGGCGGGGGGGCCCGGTGGGAGACCCAGTACTTC.

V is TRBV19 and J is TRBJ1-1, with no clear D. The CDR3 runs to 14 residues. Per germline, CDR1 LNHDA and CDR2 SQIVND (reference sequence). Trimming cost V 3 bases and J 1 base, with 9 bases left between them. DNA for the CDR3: TGTGCCAGTAGTATTAATCCGTCGAACACTGAAGCTTTCTTT. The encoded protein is CASSINPSNTEAFF. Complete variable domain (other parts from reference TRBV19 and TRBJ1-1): DGGITQSPKYLFRKEGQNVTLSCEQNLNHDAMYWYRQDPGQGLRLIYYSQIVNDFQKGDIAEGYSVSREKKESFPLTVTSAQKNPTAFYLCASSINPSNTEAFFGQGTRLTVV.

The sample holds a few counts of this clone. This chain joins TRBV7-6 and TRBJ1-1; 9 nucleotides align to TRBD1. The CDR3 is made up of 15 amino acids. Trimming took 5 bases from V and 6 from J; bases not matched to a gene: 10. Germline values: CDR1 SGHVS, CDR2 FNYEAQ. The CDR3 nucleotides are TGTGCCAGCAGCCAGGACAGGGGTCATGTCTCTGAAGCTTTCTTT. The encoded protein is CASSQDRGHVSEAFF.